The clone carrying this TCR beta chain was detected ten times or more. The antigen is unknown. TCR beta CDR3 region amplification was performed from RNA transcripts. The HTBI set primed first-round TCR CDR3 RT-PCR. A single record per CDR3 protein comes from TCRdb applying MiXCR to the multiplex PCR reads. The sample consists of approximately 600,000 distinct CDR3 sequences, 20% to 25% of them appearing once. The sample comes from a study of T cells in Graves' hyperthyroidism and ophthalmopathy. V lost 10 bases to trimming and J lost 8 bases, with 14 bases between them. The CDR3 is 11 amino acids. The germline V gene has CDR1 SGHAT and CDR2 FQNNGV. Individuals with ophthalmopathy presented a Clinical Activity Score of at least 3, a NOSPECS grade of at least 4 and a duration under 3 months. Not enrolled were patients with uncontrolled infection, other autoimmune disease, pregnancy or lactation. Clinical symptoms, serum thyroxine and TRAb, thyroid ultrasound and orbital computed tomography were used for the diagnoses.

Points from the study as a whole: Ophthalmopathy stood apart from stable hyperthyroidism in a 13 V-J model.

This sequence joins TRBV11-2 and TRBJ1-1; D perhaps matches TRBD1 (5 bases). The receptor comes from a man aged 25-45 years with Graves' ophthalmopathy. Specimen: blood. The CDR3 region has the DNA TGTGCCACCCCGACGCCAGGGGAAGCTTTCTTT. It encodes CATPTPGEAFF.